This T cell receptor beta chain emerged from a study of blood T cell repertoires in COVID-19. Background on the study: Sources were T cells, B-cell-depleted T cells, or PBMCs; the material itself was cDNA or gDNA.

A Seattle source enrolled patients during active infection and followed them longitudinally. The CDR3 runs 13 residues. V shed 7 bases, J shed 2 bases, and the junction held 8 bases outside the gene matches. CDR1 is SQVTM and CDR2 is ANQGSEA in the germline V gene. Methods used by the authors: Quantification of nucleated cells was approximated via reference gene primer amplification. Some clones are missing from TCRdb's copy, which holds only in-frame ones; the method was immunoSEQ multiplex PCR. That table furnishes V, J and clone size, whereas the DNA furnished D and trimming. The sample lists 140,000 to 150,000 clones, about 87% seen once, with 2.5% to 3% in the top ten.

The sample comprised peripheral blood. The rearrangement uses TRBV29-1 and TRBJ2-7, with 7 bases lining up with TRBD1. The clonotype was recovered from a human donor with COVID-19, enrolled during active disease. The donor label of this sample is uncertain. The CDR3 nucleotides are TGCAGCGCTAACGACAGGGTAACCTACGAGCAGTACTTC. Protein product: CSANDRVTYEQYF.